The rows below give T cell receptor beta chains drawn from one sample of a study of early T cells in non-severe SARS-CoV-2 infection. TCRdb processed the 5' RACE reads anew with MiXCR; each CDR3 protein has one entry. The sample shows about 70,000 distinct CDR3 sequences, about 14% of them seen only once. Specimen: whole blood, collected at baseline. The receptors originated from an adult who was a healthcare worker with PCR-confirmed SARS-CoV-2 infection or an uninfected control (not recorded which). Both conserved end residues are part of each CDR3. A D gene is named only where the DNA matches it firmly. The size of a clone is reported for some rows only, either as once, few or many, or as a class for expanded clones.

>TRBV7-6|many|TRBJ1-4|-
CASSLSYPPLNEKLFF
TGTGCCAGCAGCTTATCCTATCCGCCACTTAATGAAAAACTGTTTTTT
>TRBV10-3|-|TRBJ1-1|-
CAISRDGGMNTEAFF
TGTGCCATCAGTCGGGACGGAGGGATGAACACTGAAGCTTTCTTT
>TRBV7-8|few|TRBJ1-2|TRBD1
CASSPGTEYGYTF
TGTGCCAGCAGCCCCGGGACAGAGTATGGCTACACCTTC
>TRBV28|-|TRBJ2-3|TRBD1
CASSFLGDSKQGAKDTQYF
TGTGCCAGCAGTTTTCTTGGAGATAGCAAGCAGGGGGCAAAAGATACGCAGTATTTT
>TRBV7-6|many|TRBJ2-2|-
CASSLVVGELFF
TGTGCCAGCAGCTTAGTTGTCGGGGAGCTGTTTTTT
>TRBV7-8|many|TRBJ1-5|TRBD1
CASSLRDRENQPQHF
TGTGCCAGCAGCTTACGGGACAGAGAAAATCAGCCCCAGCATTTT
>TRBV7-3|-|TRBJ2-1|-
CASSFPGGAAEQFF
TGTGCCAGCAGTTTCCCAGGCGGGGCAGCTGAGCAGTTCTTC
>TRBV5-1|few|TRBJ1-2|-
CASSLGGENYGYTF
TGCGCCAGCAGCTTAGGGGGAGAGAACTATGGCTACACCTTC
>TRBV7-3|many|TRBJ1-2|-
CASSVQQGVGGYTF
TGTGCCAGCAGCGTACAACAGGGCGTCGGCGGCTACACCTTC
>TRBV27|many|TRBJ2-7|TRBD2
CASSSLIASGRLYEQYF
TGTGCCAGCAGCTCGTTGATCGCTAGCGGGAGGTTATACGAGCAGTACTTC
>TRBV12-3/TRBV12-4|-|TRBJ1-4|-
CASSPPGTRGEKLFF
TGTGCCAGCAGCCCTCCCGGGACTCGAGGTGAAAAACTGTTTTTT
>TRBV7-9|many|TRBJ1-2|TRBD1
CASSTDRRDYTF
TGTGCCAGCAGCACGGACAGGCGGGACTACACCTTC
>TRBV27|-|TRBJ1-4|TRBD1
CASSSQGALANEKLFF
TGTGCCAGCAGTTCTCAGGGGGCATTAGCTAATGAAAAACTGTTTTTT
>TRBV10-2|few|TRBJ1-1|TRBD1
CASSESGQGAQNTEAFF
TGCGCCAGCAGTGAGTCGGGACAGGGGGCTCAGAACACTGAAGCTTTCTTT
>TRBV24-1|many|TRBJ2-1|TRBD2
CATSETTSGRAEQFF
TGTGCCACCAGTGAAACGACTAGCGGGAGAGCTGAGCAGTTCTTC
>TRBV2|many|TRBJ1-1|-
CASSALGEEAFF
TGTGCCAGCAGTGCCTTGGGGGAAGAAGCTTTCTTT
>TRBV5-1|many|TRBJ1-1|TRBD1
CASSWGQGGSTEAFF
TGCGCCAGCAGCTGGGGACAGGGGGGCAGCACTGAAGCTTTCTTT
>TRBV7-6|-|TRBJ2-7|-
CASSFSSGDYEQYF
TGTGCCAGCAGCTTCAGTAGCGGAGACTACGAGCAGTACTTC
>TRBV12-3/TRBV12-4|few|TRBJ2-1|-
CASSLWSIFEQFF
TGTGCCAGCAGTTTATGGTCGATCTTCGAGCAGTTCTTC
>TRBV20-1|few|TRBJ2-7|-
CSARDFRRAGGYEQYF
TGCAGTGCTAGAGATTTCAGGCGGGCGGGTGGCTACGAGCAGTACTTC
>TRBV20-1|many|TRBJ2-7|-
CSATGTYLSYEQYF
TGCAGTGCTACCGGGACGTACCTCTCCTACGAGCAGTACTTC
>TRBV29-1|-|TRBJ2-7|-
CSVAEGSYEQYF
TGCAGCGTCGCGGAGGGGTCCTACGAGCAGTACTTC
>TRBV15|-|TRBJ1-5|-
CATSREGTDSNQPQHF
TGTGCCACCAGCAGAGAGGGGACGGATAGCAATCAGCCCCAGCATTTT
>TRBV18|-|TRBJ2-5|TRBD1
CASSPTQGVQETQYF
TGTGCCAGCTCACCCACCCAGGGGGTACAAGAGACCCAGTACTTC
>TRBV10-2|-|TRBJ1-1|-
CASSERAANTEAFF
TGCGCCAGCAGTGAGAGGGCGGCGAACACTGAAGCTTTCTTT
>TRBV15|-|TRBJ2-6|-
CATSRDPTAVTSGANVLTF
TGTGCCACCAGCAGAGACCCGACAGCCGTAACCTCTGGGGCCAACGTCCTGACTTTC
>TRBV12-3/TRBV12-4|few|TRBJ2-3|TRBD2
CASSSGGTRADTQYF
TGTGCCAGCAGTTCGGGAGGGACCAGGGCAGATACGCAGTATTTT
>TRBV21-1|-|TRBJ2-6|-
CARKRRIPSGANVLTF
TGTGCCAGGAAGAGGCGGATCCCATCTGGGGCCAACGTCCTGACTTTC
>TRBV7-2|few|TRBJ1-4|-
CASSLEPPNRGANEKLFF
TGTGCCAGCAGCTTAGAGCCGCCGAATAGGGGGGCTAATGAAAAACTGTTTTTT
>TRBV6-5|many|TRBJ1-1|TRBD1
CASSPPGGGTEAFF
TGTGCCAGCAGCCCCCCAGGGGGGGGCACTGAAGCTTTCTTT
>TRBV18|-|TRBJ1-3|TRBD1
CASVGTVGNTIYF
TGTGCCAGCGTAGGGACAGTTGGAAACACCATATATTTT
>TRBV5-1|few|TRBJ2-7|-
CASSFGGGYEQYF
TGCGCCAGCAGCTTTGGTGGGGGCTACGAGCAGTACTTC
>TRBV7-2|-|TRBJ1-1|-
CASTPVSLRTEAFF
TGTGCCAGCACCCCCGTGAGCCTAAGAACTGAAGCTTTCTTT
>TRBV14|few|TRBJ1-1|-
CASSPWWAGTEAFF
TGTGCCAGCAGCCCGTGGTGGGCGGGGACTGAAGCTTTCTTT
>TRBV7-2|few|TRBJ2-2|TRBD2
CASSPPLLAGDTGELFF
TGTGCCAGCAGCCCACCCCTCCTAGCGGGAGACACCGGGGAGCTGTTTTTT
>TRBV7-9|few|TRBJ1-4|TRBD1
CASSSLPGTGKEKLFF
TGTGCCAGCAGCTCTCTTCCCGGGACAGGGAAAGAAAAACTGTTTTTT
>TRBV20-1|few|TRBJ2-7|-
CSARGTDFSYEQYF
TGCAGTGCTAGAGGGACAGATTTCTCCTACGAGCAGTACTTC
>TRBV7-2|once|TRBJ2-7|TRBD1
CASSPRTGYGQYF
TGTGCCAGCAGCCCGCGGACAGGGTACGGGCAGTACTTC
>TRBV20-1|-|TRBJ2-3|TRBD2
CSAREGTSVDTQYF
TGCAGTGCTAGAGAGGGGACTAGCGTAGATACGCAGTATTTT
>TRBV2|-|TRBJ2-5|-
CASGTYETQYF
TGTGCCAGCGGGACGTATGAGACCCAGTACTTC
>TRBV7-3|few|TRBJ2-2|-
CASSPQERPGELFF
TGTGCCAGCAGCCCCCAGGAGAGGCCCGGGGAGCTGTTTTTT
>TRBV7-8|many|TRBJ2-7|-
CASSLALSGYEQYF
TGTGCCAGCAGCTTAGCCCTTTCGGGCTACGAGCAGTACTTC
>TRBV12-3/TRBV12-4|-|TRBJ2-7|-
CASSWGNSSYEQYF
TGTGCCAGCAGTTGGGGAAACAGCTCCTACGAGCAGTACTTC
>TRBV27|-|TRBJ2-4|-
CASSYSGGIQYF
TGTGCCAGCAGTTACTCCGGGGGAATTCAGTACTTC
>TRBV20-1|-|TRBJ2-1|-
CSARGTSALSYNEQFF
TGCAGTGCTAGAGGCACTTCTGCCCTATCCTACAATGAGCAGTTCTTC
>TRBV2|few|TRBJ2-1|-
CASNMEGASYNEQFF
TGTGCCAGCAATATGGAGGGGGCCTCCTACAATGAGCAGTTCTTC
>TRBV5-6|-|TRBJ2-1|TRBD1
CASSSDEDRDYNEQFF
TGTGCCAGCAGCTCGGATGAGGACAGGGACTACAATGAGCAGTTCTTC
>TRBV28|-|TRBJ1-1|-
CASRQRAAGGLNTEAFF
TGTGCCAGCCGTCAACGGGCGGCGGGCGGACTCAACACTGAAGCTTTCTTT